These 22 T cell receptor beta chains were all obtained from the same sample, sequenced in a study of OX40 agonist ivuxolimab in advanced cancers. Some clones are missing from TCRdb's copy, which holds only in-frame ones; the method was immunoSEQ multiplex PCR. The table has under 25,000 clones, roughly 88% seen once. Sequenced material: CD4+ or CD8+ T cells sorted from blood, taken in a trial of the OX40 agonist ivuxolimab. The receptors derive from an adult with an advanced solid tumor such as melanoma, head and neck, liver or kidney cancer.

V is TRBV7-9 and J is TRBJ1-1; 10 positions agree with TRBD1. Germline CDR1 reads SEHNR; CDR2 reads FQNEAQ (reference sequence). The CDR3 is 15 amino acids. The V segment lost 6 bases and the J segment 5 bases; nucleotides outside the gene matches: 9. In nucleotides, the CDR3 is TGTGCCAGCAGGGACAGACAGGGGGCTGGGACTGAAGCTTTCTTT. It encodes CASRDRQGAGTEAFF. The variable domain in full, with the rest retrieved from reference TRBV7-9 and TRBJ1-1, is DTGVSQNPRHKITKRGQNVTFRCDPISEHNRLYWYRQTLGQGPEFLTYFQNEAQLEKSRLLSDRFSAERPKGSFSTLEIQRTEQGDSAMYLCASRDRQGAGTEAFFGQGTRLTVV.

The chain couples TRBV7-8 to TRBJ1-2; 9 nucleotides match TRBD1. The CDR3 covers 15 residues. CDR1 and CDR2 from the germline V gene are SGHVS and FQNEAQ. V trimming: 3 bases; J trimming: 4 bases; junction bases outside the gene matches: 6. The CDR3 DNA is TGTGCCAGCAGCTTGGGACAGGGAGGATTCTATGGCTACACCTTC. This encodes CASSLGQGGFYGYTF.

The chain carries TRBV6-1 and TRBJ1-4; 9 bases match TRBD1. The CDR3 runs 15 residues. Germline-derived CDR1 and CDR2 are MNHNS and SASEGT. V lost 2 bases to trimming and J lost 5 bases; unmatched junction nucleotides: 3. Here the CDR3 DNA reads TGTGCCAGCAGTGAACCGGACAGGGGAAATGAAAAACTGTTTTTT. Protein: CASSEPDRGNEKLFF.

This clone was seen a few times. The rearrangement uses TRBV4-1 and TRBJ2-3, with TRBD2 matching 7 bases. This CDR3 region has 18 residues. Unmatched junction bases numbered 14, after V lost 1 base and J lost 4 bases. Germline-derived CDR1 and CDR2 are MGHRA and YSYEKL. The CDR3: CASSQGPSRREIADTQYF. The CDR3, as DNA: TGCGCCAGCAGCCAAGGACCCTCCAGGCGGGAGATCGCAGATACGCAGTATTTT.

The gene calls are TRBV14 and TRBJ1-6; D not resolved. CDR3 length: 14 residues. CDR1 and CDR2 (germline): SGHDN, FVKESK. Trimming left V 7 bases short and J 2 bases short, with 9 bases between. CDR3 protein: CASKREAYNSPLHF. The CDR3, as DNA: TGTGCCAGCAAGCGGGAAGCCTATAATTCACCCCTCCACTTT.

This sequence joins TRBV28 and TRBJ1-4; D may be TRBD1 (5 bases). Per germline, CDR1 MDHEN and CDR2 SYDVKM. Trimming left V 4 bases short and J 4 bases short, with 16 bases between. The CDR3 loop spans 16 amino acids. CDR3 loop: CASSWGGEGRNEKLFF. The CDR3 bases are TGTGCCAGCAGTTGGGGTGGAGAGGGACGTAATGAAAAACTGTTTTTT.

As concerns this clone: Sequence at one end of the junction differs from germline and may be a read error. The chain combines TRBV6-5 with TRBJ2-7, with D possibly TRBD2 on 5 matching bases. CDR3 length: 14 amino acids. Germline values: CDR1 MNHEY, CDR2 SVGAGI. CDR3 nucleotides: TGTGCCAGCAGTCCTATGCTAGCCGACTACGGGCAGTACTTC. Protein: CASSPMLADYGQYF.

In its sample, this clone was seen once. The CDR3 DNA reads as TGTGCCAGCAGTTACCACCGGACTTTCAGGCAGTTCTTC. It is translated as CASSYHRTFRQFF. The chain employs TRBV6-6 and TRBJ2-1; perhaps TRBD2 as D (5 bases). Germline CDR1 MNHNY, CDR2 SVGAGI (reference sequence). The CDR3 length is 13 residues. V was pared by 2 bases and J by 12 bases, with 14 bases between.

The chain uses TRBV5-1 and TRBJ2-3; D possibly matches TRBD1 or TRBD2 (5 bases each). The ends were cut back, 7 bases at V and 1 base at J, with 10 bases in the middle. Germline V CDR1 and CDR2: SGHRS, YFSETQ. CDR3 length equals 13 residues. CDR3 nucleotide sequence: TGCGCCAGCCGAATGGGGGGCACAGATACGCAGTATTTT. Its protein is CASRMGGTDTQYF.

This clone has just one count. V gene TRBV7-6 combines with J gene TRBJ2-1; D is uncertain. This CDR3 is 14 amino acids long. Germline values: CDR1 SGHVS, CDR2 FNYEAQ. The V gene lost 4 bases and the J gene lost 2 bases, with 9 bases spanning the gap. CDR3 in amino acids: CASSSTATYNEQFF. As DNA, the CDR3 is TGTGCCAGCAGCTCAACAGCTACCTACAATGAGCAGTTCTTC. The full variable domain, with the rest looked up from reference TRBV7-6 and TRBJ2-1, is GAGVSQSPRYKVTKRGQDVALRCDPISGHVSLYWYRQALGQGPEFLTYFNYEAQQDKSGLPNDRFSAERPEGSISTLTIQRTEQRDSAMYRCASSSTATYNEQFFGPGTRLTVL.

A few counts support this clone. This sequence joins TRBV13 and TRBJ2-7; D may match TRBD1 or TRBD2 (5 bases each). Germline CDR1 reads PRHDT; CDR2 reads FYEKMQ (reference sequence). V dropped 2 bases and J dropped 4 bases, with 18 bases sitting between them. This CDR3 is 16 amino acids long. CDR3 protein: CASSLLPPGPTYEQYF. CDR3 nucleotides: TGTGCCAGCAGCTTATTGCCACCGGGACCGACTTACGAGCAGTACTTC.

This rearrangement joins TRBV4-1 to TRBJ1-2; maybe TRBD1 (5 bases). CDR3 length: 17 residues. Trimming pared 0 bases from V and 4 bases from J, leaving 18 bases between. Germline V CDR1 and CDR2: MGHRA, YSYEKL. The CDR3 DNA is TGCGCCAGCAGCCAAGATCAAGGCGGGGCGCCTATCTATGGCTACACCTTC. Residues: CASSQDQGGAPIYGYTF.

The chain carries TRBV18 and TRBJ2-1; TRBD2 aligns across 8 bases. The CDR3 is made up of 15 amino acids. Germline V CDR1 and CDR2: KGHSH, LQKENI. The V and J ends lost 5 bases and 3 bases, in that order; junction bases with no gene match: 6. DNA for the CDR3: TGTGCCAGCTCATTGAGCGGGAGCGACTACAATGAGCAGTTCTTC. It codes for CASSLSGSDYNEQFF.

The gene calls are TRBV6-5 and TRBJ2-7; 11 positions agree with TRBD2. With V trimmed by 2 bases and J by 2 bases, 2 bases remained unmatched. The germline V gene has CDR1 MNHEY and CDR2 SVGAGI. The CDR3 is 15 residues long. Here the CDR3 reads CASSYGSGRAYEQYF. CDR3 nucleotides: TGTGCCAGCAGTTACGGTAGCGGGAGGGCCTACGAGCAGTACTTC.

The CDR3 coding sequence is TGTGCCAGCAGTTACTCTGGCAGCTACAATCAGCCCCAGCATTTT. It encodes CASSYSGSYNQPQHF. J is TRBJ1-5 and V is TRBV6-5; D is undetermined. Trimming took off 0 bases at V and 3 bases at J, with 9 bases between the two ends. The CDR3 sequence is 15 residues long. CDR1 is MNHEY and CDR2 is SVGAGI in the germline V gene.

This clone was seen only once. This chain connects TRBV2 to TRBJ2-1; 7 bases fit TRBD2. The CDR3 is 16 amino acids. V trimming: 2 bases; J trimming: 2 bases; junction bases outside the gene matches: 6. Germline-derived CDR1 and CDR2 are SNHLY and FYNNEI. CDR3 coding DNA: TGTGCCAGCAGTGAACGGGCGGGAGAGGCCTACAATGAGCAGTTCTTC. Translating gives CASSERAGEAYNEQFF.

The V call is TRBV4-1, the J call TRBJ2-7, with no clear D. Germline V CDR1 and CDR2: MGHRA, YSYEKL. This CDR3 has 14 amino acids. Trimming left V 0 bases short and J 2 bases short, with 8 bases between. CDR3 coding DNA: TGCGCCAGCAGCCAAGAGCGAATTCCCTACGAGCAGTACTTC. Protein: CASSQERIPYEQYF.

V is TRBV7-9 and J is TRBJ2-7; D tentatively reads TRBD1 or TRBD2 (5 bases each). V lost 5 bases, J lost 3 bases, and 14 bases lay in between. The CDR3 extends over 14 amino acids. CDR1 and CDR2 (germline): SEHNR, FQNEAQ (reference sequence). This CDR3 reads CASSPRDGYYEQYF. CDR3 in DNA: TGTGCCAGCAGCCCCCGGGACGGATACTACGAGCAGTACTTC.

The V and J genes are TRBV7-6 and TRBJ2-1; D may correspond to TRBD1 or TRBD2 (5 bases each). Germline assignment: CDR1 SGHVS and CDR2 FNYEAQ. The CDR3 loop spans 11 amino acids. V lost 6 bases and J lost 10, with 10 bases in between. CDR3 in DNA: TGTGCCAGCAGTCAAGGGACCGAGCAGTTCTTC. Protein sequence: CASSQGTEQFF. Together with reference TRBV7-6 and TRBJ2-1, the CDR3 gives the full variable domain: GAGVSQSPRYKVTKRGQDVALRCDPISGHVSLYWYRQALGQGPEFLTYFNYEAQQDKSGLPNDRFSAERPEGSISTLTIQRTEQRDSAMYRCASSQGTEQFFGPGTRLTVL.

This clone came up a few times. The V call is TRBV7-9, the J call TRBJ1-1, with D hard to call. CDR1 and CDR2 from the germline V gene are SEHNR and FQNEAQ (reference sequence). The CDR3 covers 13 residues. V lost 3 bases and J 1 base, leaving 6 bases between the germline ends. Here the CDR3 reads CASSFPANTEAFF. DNA for the CDR3: TGTGCCAGCAGCTTCCCAGCGAACACTGAAGCTTTCTTT.

The rearrangement links TRBV21-1 to TRBJ2-1; no check of the table's D call, TRBD2, against the DNA was made. TRBV21-1 is designated a pseudogene. The CDR3 is 18 amino acids. CDR3 DNA sequence: TGTGCCAGCAGCAAACTCGGAGAGGAATCGAGCTCCTACAATGAGCAGTTCTTC. Translating it yields CASSKLGEESSSYNEQFF.

This rearrangement joins TRBV5-6 to TRBJ1-4; unclear D gene. The CDR3 is 14 amino acids. CDR1 and CDR2 (germline): SGHDT, YYEEEE. Trimming took off 0 bases at V and 10 bases at J, with 13 bases between the two ends. The CDR3: CASSLGYKRGKLFF. In DNA, the CDR3 is TGTGCCAGCAGCTTGGGGTACAAACGGGGAAAACTGTTTTTT.